Detailed here is one TCR beta chain. Its antigen has not been determined. Per-base quality was not reported, and no clone a single base away is much larger than it. This sample is part of a study of cytomegalovirus exposure and HLA in healthy donors (dated by TCRdb to 2016 to 2017). With regard to the full study: The 500 to 800 repertoires of the first cohort and the roughly 120 validation repertoires were produced on the same platform, according to a later analysis. The study was designed to test whether signatures of past pathogen exposure could be identified by cataloging public T cell receptors. Along with the approximately 650-subject first cohort, a separate validation cohort of some 130 different subjects was used. To predict cytomegalovirus infection status, the study brought together high-throughput TCR immunosequencing, statistical association of individual TCRs with disease status, and machine learning.

Library preparation used the immunoSEQ multiplex PCR assay. Turning to the authors' computational methods: To diagnose cytomegalovirus status from the catalog of TCR beta chain sequences, a statistical classification framework was built. Held by TCRdb, this immuneACCESS table contains in-frame sequences only and omits some clones. Under half of the omission traces to an unresolved V gene where checked; the cause of the rest is unknown. That table is the source of V, J and clone size, and D and trimming were worked out from the DNA. In all, the sample holds about 400,000 clones, and 80% to 90% of those were seen once. Under 0.95% of the sample rests with the top ten. In the germline V gene (reference sequence), CDR1 corresponds to MNHEY and CDR2 to SMNVEV. Inclusive of the bounding cysteine and phenylalanine, the CDR3 is 12 residues long. The DNA shown is the 36-base CDR3, in frame from base 1. The V and J ends are trimmed by 3 bases and 7 bases, leaving 9 bases between them.

What the study reported, not specific to this receptor: While some public TCRs were present in many individuals, most TCR sequences turned up only very rarely across donors. It was suggested by the authors that the approach could potentially be generalized to other disease states and immunological phenotypes. The classifier was reported to diagnose cytomegalovirus status with high specificity and sensitivity in both the original cohort and the validation cohort. A few of the identified cytomegalovirus-associated TCR beta chains were confirmed in vitro to be specific for cytomegalovirus antigens. A later analysis found that TCRs clustered in the first cohort also tended to co-occur in the 120 validation repertoires, with 94% of cluster scores above 0. The study listed 150 to 200 TCR beta chains as associated with cytomegalovirus. A later analysis had no HLA typing for the validation cohort, so co-occurrence there was scored across all 120 repertoires.

Donors formed part of the validation cohort, which comprised over a hundred subjects and was distinct from the first cohort of under 850 subjects. This sequence originates from a young woman in good health and CMV-seronegative. Input material: PBMCs. The chain links TRBV27 with TRBJ2-5; the D segment could be TRBD2, given 6 matching bases. The CDR3 in this case is CASSFQGGTQYF. The nucleotides are TGTGCCAGCAGTTTCCAGGGAGGGACCCAGTACTTC.